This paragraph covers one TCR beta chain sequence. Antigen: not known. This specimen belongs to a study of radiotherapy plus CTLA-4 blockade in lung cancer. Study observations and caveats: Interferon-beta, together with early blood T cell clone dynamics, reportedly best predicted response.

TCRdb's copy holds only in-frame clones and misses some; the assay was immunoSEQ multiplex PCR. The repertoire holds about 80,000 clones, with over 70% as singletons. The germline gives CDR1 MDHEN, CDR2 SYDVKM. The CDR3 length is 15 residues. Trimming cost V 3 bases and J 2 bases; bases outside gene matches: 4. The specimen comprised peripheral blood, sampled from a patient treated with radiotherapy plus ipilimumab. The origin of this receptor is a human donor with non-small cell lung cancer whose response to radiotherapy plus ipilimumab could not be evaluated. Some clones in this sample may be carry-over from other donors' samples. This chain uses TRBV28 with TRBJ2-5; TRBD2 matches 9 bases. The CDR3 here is CASSFPGLAQETQYF. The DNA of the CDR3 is TGTGCCAGCAGTTTCCCGGGACTAGCACAAGAGACCCAGTACTTC.